A single sample is the source of the 29 T cell receptor beta chains below, sequenced in a study of T-cell reconstitution after alpha-beta-depleted transplantation in children. During its preparation, the TCRbeta library received unique molecular identifiers. TCRdb re-derived calls from the PCR reads in MiXCR, one entry per CDR3 protein. The table lists just under 550,000 distinct CDR3 sequences, approximately 16% of them singletons, with 3.3% in the top ten. The sample consisted of PBMCs from the stem cell graft donor, taken from the stem cell graft. Every receptor here comes from a human donor who donated a stem cell graft to a child with acute lymphoblastic leukemia.

This chain links TRBV29-1 with TRBJ2-5; 15 bases are a match to TRBD2. V trimming: 4 bases; J trimming: 14 bases; junction bases outside the gene matches: 8. Germline V gene sequence: CDR1 SQVTM, CDR2 ANQGSEA. The CDR3 covers 13 residues. DNA for the CDR3: TGCAGCGTTGTAGGACTAGCGGGAGGGCCCGGATACTTC. Amino acids: CSVVGLAGGPGYF. The full variable domain, its missing parts supplied by reference TRBV29-1 and TRBJ2-5, is SAVISQKPSRDICQRGTSLTIQCQVDSQVTMMFWYRQQPGQSLTLIATANQGSEATYESGFVIDKFPISRPNLTFSTLTVSNMSPEDSSIYLCSVVGLAGGPGYFGPGTRLLVL.

The V and J genes are TRBV12-3 or TRBV12-4 and TRBJ2-1, with 8 nucleotides matching TRBD2. This CDR3 is 15 amino acids long. The V gene end was trimmed by 9 bases and the J gene end by 9 bases; junction bases not matched to a gene: 16. CDR3 DNA: TGTGCCAGTCGACTTACGAGCGGGAGTTTAGGTGAGCAGTTCTTC. Its translation: CASRLTSGSLGEQFF.

This clonotype showed up just a few times. V is TRBV27 and J is TRBJ2-7; 7 bases map to TRBD2. V was clipped by 2 bases and J by 2 bases; unmatched bases: 9. The CDR3 loop spans 16 amino acids. Germline CDR1 reads MNHEY; CDR2 reads SMNVEV (reference sequence). The DNA of the CDR3 is TGTGCCAGCAGTTTAGGTCCCATGGGAGGGACCTACGAGCAGTACTTC. Its translation is CASSLGPMGGTYEQYF.

The CDR3, as DNA: TGTGCCAGCACCCTGGGGGGGCCTTATGGCTACACCTTC. It specifies CASTLGGPYGYTF. The chain employs TRBV7-9 and TRBJ1-2, with D possibly being TRBD1 (6 bases). Germline V CDR1 and CDR2: SEHNR, FQNEAQ (reference sequence). Trimming took off 7 bases at V and 5 bases at J, with 14 bases between the two ends. The CDR3 sequence is 13 residues long.

This clonotype was seen more than once but under ten times. The chain links TRBV5-1 to TRBJ2-7, with D perhaps assigned TRBD1 or TRBD2 (5 bases each). V was shortened by 5 bases and J by 2 bases, with 17 bases between the two germline ends. This CDR3 is built from 15 residues. Germline V gives CDR1 SGHRS, CDR2 YFSETQ. Written as DNA, the CDR3 is TGCGCCAGCAGTCTTAGCTTTGGGACCGCCTACGAGCAGTACTTC. It yields the protein CASSLSFGTAYEQYF.

The chain uses TRBV5-6 and TRBJ2-5; possibly TRBD2 for D (6 bases). Looked up from germline, CDR1 is SGHDT and CDR2 is YYEEEE. V lost 7 bases and J 2 bases, leaving 15 bases between the germline ends. The CDR3 totals 14 residues. The DNA for the CDR3 is TGTGCCAGCGCCAACCTGGGACTTCAAGAGACCCAGTACTTC. Translation gives CASANLGLQETQYF.

This rearrangement joins TRBV5-1 to TRBJ1-1, with D perhaps matching TRBD1 (6 bases). This CDR3 region has 15 residues. Germline CDR1 is SGHRS and CDR2 is YFSETQ. V lost 3 bases to trimming and J lost 1 base, with 13 bases between them. The CDR3: CASSSGPTGNTEAFF. The CDR3 DNA follows: TGCGCCAGCAGCTCCGGCCCGACAGGGAACACTGAAGCTTTCTTT.

This clonotype has more than one count but fewer than ten. V gene TRBV29-1 combines with J gene TRBJ2-1; perhaps D is TRBD1 or TRBD2 (5 bases each). Germline V gene data show CDR1 as SQVTM and CDR2 as ANQGSEA. V was pared by 4 bases and J by 6 bases, with 13 bases between. The CDR3 length is 13 residues. The CDR3, as DNA: TGCAGCGTTGGGGGGACCCCGGGCAATGAGCAGTTCTTC. Its protein product is CSVGGTPGNEQFF.

The sample holds a few counts of this clonotype. The V gene is TRBV4-1, the J gene TRBJ1-1; no definite D call. This CDR3 spans 13 amino acids. CDR1 is MGHRA, CDR2 YSYEKL, per germline. Trimming stripped 5 bases from V and 6 bases from J, with 13 bases between. The CDR3 bases are TGCGCCAGCAGCGAAGGATTTGCGCCTGAAGCTTTCTTT. Protein product: CASSEGFAPEAFF.

The chain couples TRBV28 to TRBJ1-4; D gene uncertain. V was shortened by 6 bases and J by 3 bases, with 11 bases between the two germline ends. The CDR3 is 14 residues long. Germline V gene data show CDR1 as MDHEN and CDR2 as SYDVKM. This chain's CDR3 is CASREGAANEKLFF. In DNA, the CDR3 is TGTGCCAGCAGGGAGGGTGCTGCTAATGAAAAACTGTTTTTT.

The genes are TRBV7-9 and TRBJ2-1; 13 bases map to TRBD2. Looked up from germline, CDR1 is SEHNR and CDR2 is FQNEAQ (reference sequence). CDR3 length: 14 amino acids. V was pared by 8 bases and J by 6 bases, with 4 bases of the junction left unmatched. The CDR3 here is CASGTSGMGNEQFF. CDR3 DNA: TGTGCCAGCGGGACTAGCGGGATGGGCAATGAGCAGTTCTTC.

The CDR3 spells CASSLRAGHDTQYF. The CDR3 DNA sequence: TGTGCCAGCAGCTTGAGAGCGGGACATGATACGCAGTATTTT. The rearrangement uses TRBV7-3 and TRBJ2-3; the D gene is possibly TRBD2 (7 bases). The CDR3 has 14 residues. The ends were cut back, 3 bases at V and 6 bases at J, with 13 bases in the middle. Germline CDR1 is SGHTA and CDR2 is FQGTGA.

This sequence joins TRBV9 and TRBJ2-7; 11 nucleotides align to TRBD1. Losses at the gene ends were 3 bases for V and 5 bases for J; bases not matched to a gene: 10. Germline CDR1 and CDR2: SGDLS and YYNGEE. The CDR3 loop spans 16 amino acids. The CDR3 sequence is CASSGDSDRGLHEQYF. In DNA, the CDR3 is TGTGCCAGCAGCGGAGATTCGGACAGGGGGCTCCACGAGCAGTACTTC.

The chain uses TRBV24-1 and TRBJ1-5; 8 nucleotides agree with TRBD1. V was pared by 6 bases and J by 5 bases, with 5 bases of the junction left unmatched. Per the germline V gene, CDR1 is KGHDR and CDR2 is SFDVKD. The CDR3 extends over 14 amino acids. In DNA, the CDR3 is TGTGCCACCAGTCATGGACAGGGCTATCAGCCCCAGCATTTT. Its translation is CATSHGQGYQPQHF.

J is TRBJ2-1 and V is TRBV2; D assignment may be TRBD1 or TRBD2 (5 bases each). The germline gives CDR1 SNHLY, CDR2 FYNNEI. Trimming shortened V by 8 bases and J by 10 bases, and 18 bases separated the two germline ends. The CDR3 runs to 13 residues. The CDR3 sequence is CASSVGGKREQFF. For the CDR3, the DNA is TGTGCCAGCTCCGTTGGGGGAAAGAGGGAGCAGTTCTTC.

This clonotype was observed a handful of times. This chain joins TRBV5-1 and TRBJ1-1, with 10 bases that match TRBD1. Germline-derived CDR1 and CDR2 are SGHRS and YFSETQ. This CDR3 contains 14 residues. With V trimmed by 3 bases and J by 7 bases, 6 bases remained unmatched. The DNA of the CDR3 is TGCGCCAGCAGCTCGGGACAGGGGACGGTTGAAGCTTTCTTT. This translates into CASSSGQGTVEAFF.

In its sample, this clonotype was seen many times. The chain recombines TRBV10-3 with TRBJ1-4; D gene uncertain. Per germline, CDR1 ENHRY and CDR2 SYGVKD. The CDR3 has 15 amino acids. V was trimmed by 3 bases and J by 1 base, leaving 9 bases between them. CDR3 nucleotides: TGTGCCATCAGTGACCAGAGCGAAACTAATGAAAAACTGTTTTTT. Translation gives CAISDQSETNEKLFF.

This clonotype occurred a few times. The rearrangement joins TRBV27 to TRBJ2-3, with D uncertain. Germline CDR1 reads MNHEY; CDR2 reads SMNVEV (reference sequence). This CDR3 region has 16 residues. V dropped 6 bases and J dropped 0 bases, with 16 bases sitting between them. The CDR3 is CASRDPQKYSTDTQYF. CDR3 nucleotides: TGTGCCAGCAGGGATCCCCAAAAATATAGCACAGATACGCAGTATTTT.

This clonotype was picked up one time. V usage is TRBV19 and J usage is TRBJ1-5, with D perhaps TRBD1 (5 bases). Per the germline V gene, CDR1 is LNHDA and CDR2 is SQIVND (reference sequence). There are 14 residues in the CDR3. Trimming stripped 11 bases from V and 5 bases from J, with 19 bases between. CDR3 in DNA: TGTGCCTCCTCCTATGCAGGGTTTGATCAGCCCCAGCATTTT. This encodes CASSYAGFDQPQHF.

This clonotype turned up a few times. This chain connects TRBV7-9 to TRBJ2-7; 9 nucleotides agree with TRBD1. V shed 7 bases, J shed 4 bases, and the junction held 5 bases outside the gene matches. This CDR3 is 13 amino acids long. Germline CDR1 is SEHNR and CDR2 is FQNEAQ (reference sequence). The CDR3 loop is CASNTGGEYEQYF. The CDR3 coding sequence is TGTGCCAGCAACACAGGGGGCGAGTACGAGCAGTACTTC.

This clonotype was seen a handful of times. The CDR3 DNA follows: TGCAGTGCCTGGGGACAGGGATCGGTCTACAATGAGCAGTTCTTC. It yields the protein CSAWGQGSVYNEQFF. The genes are TRBV20-1 and TRBJ2-1; 9 bases align to TRBD1. Trimming removed 6 bases from V and 3 bases from J; junction bases left unmatched: 9. Germline V lookup: CDR1 DFQATT, CDR2 SNEGSKA (reference sequence). This CDR3 contains 15 residues.

This clonotype appeared many times. This chain joins TRBV7-9 and TRBJ2-7; unclear D gene. The germline V gene has CDR1 SEHNR and CDR2 FQNEAQ (reference sequence). This CDR3 comprises 13 residues. Trimming stripped 1 base from V and 5 bases from J, with 9 bases between. CDR3 loop: CASSLVLGDEQYF. In DNA form, the CDR3 reads TGTGCCAGCAGCTTAGTATTGGGTGACGAGCAGTACTTC. Full variable domain (remainder filled in from reference TRBV7-9 and TRBJ2-7): DTGVSQNPRHKITKRGQNVTFRCDPISEHNRLYWYRQTLGQGPEFLTYFQNEAQLEKSRLLSDRFSAERPKGSFSTLEIQRTEQGDSAMYLCASSLVLGDEQYFGPGTRLTVT.

The genes are TRBV12-3 or TRBV12-4 and TRBJ2-1, with 11 bases aligning to TRBD2. The CDR3 covers 12 residues. Trimming cost V 6 bases and J 14 bases; bases outside gene matches: 6. CDR3 coding DNA: TGTGCCAGCAGCACACTAGCGGGAGATAAGTTCTTC. It is translated as CASSTLAGDKFF.

This sequence joins TRBV5-1 and TRBJ2-1, with 11 nucleotides matching TRBD1. V lost 4 bases to trimming and J lost 8 bases; unmatched junction nucleotides: 17. Germline V gene sequence: CDR1 SGHRS, CDR2 YFSETQ. The CDR3 runs 18 residues. The CDR3 loop reads CASSPDRGLSQRRDEQFF. DNA of the CDR3: TGCGCCAGCAGCCCGGACAGGGGGCTCTCCCAGCGCAGGGATGAGCAGTTCTTC.

Only a few counts were recorded for this clonotype. This chain uses TRBV25-1 with TRBJ2-1; TRBD2 matches at 10 bases. Losses at the gene ends were 3 bases for V and 4 bases for J; bases not matched to a gene: 12. The germline gives CDR1 MGHDK, CDR2 SYGVNS. The CDR3 is made up of 18 amino acids. CDR3 region: CASSELTSGAPRYNEQFF. Written as DNA, the CDR3 is TGTGCCAGCAGTGAGCTCACTAGCGGGGCTCCCCGTTACAATGAGCAGTTCTTC.

This clonotype was observed a few times. The V and J genes are TRBV20-1 and TRBJ1-4; the D gene is possibly TRBD1 (6 bases). The CDR3 consists of 14 residues. V was pared by 6 bases and J by 1 base, with 12 bases between. Germline V gene data show CDR1 as DFQATT and CDR2 as SNEGSKA (reference sequence). CDR3 loop: CSALKTGTNEKLFF. The DNA for the CDR3 is TGCAGTGCACTCAAGACAGGAACTAATGAAAAACTGTTTTTT.

This rearrangement joins TRBV4-1 to TRBJ1-3, with D perhaps TRBD1 (5 bases). CDR1 MGHRA and CDR2 YSYEKL come from the germline V gene. Trimming removed 1 base from V and 1 base from J, with 8 bases in between. This CDR3 is 15 amino acids long. The CDR3 region has the DNA TGCGCCAGCAGCCAAGGAGCAGGGTCTGGAAACACCATATATTTT. Protein sequence: CASSQGAGSGNTIYF.

This clonotype turned up a few times. The rearrangement joins TRBV4-1 to TRBJ2-7; 10 positions match TRBD2. V trimming: 4 bases; J trimming: 3 bases; junction bases outside the gene matches: 6. This CDR3 has 15 residues. Looked up from germline, CDR1 is MGHRA and CDR2 is YSYEKL. CDR3 nucleotide sequence: TGCGCCAGCAGCCTCGGGACTAGCGCCTACTACGAGCAGTACTTC. As protein: CASSLGTSAYYEQYF.

To note about this clonotype: The junction does not match germline at one end; this may be a read error. The chain is built from TRBV4-1 and TRBJ1-1; weak D call: TRBD1 (6 bases). CDR1 is MGHRA, CDR2 YSYEKL, per germline. The CDR3 is made up of 14 amino acids. The CDR3 coding sequence is TGCGCCAGCAGCCACAGGGGACTGAACACTGAAGCGTTCTTT. Its translation is CASSHRGLNTEAFF.